This TCR beta chain was recorded in a study of read filtering for tumor transcriptome and immune sequencing. Study background: TCR-mapped reads were about 4 to 11 million with IR-seq versus roughly 80 to 1,300 with RNA-seq.

This clonotype was seen repeatedly, ten times or more. Trimming cost V 4 bases and J 6 bases; bases outside gene matches: 6. CDR3 length equals 14 residues. Germline lookup yields CDR1 SEHNR and CDR2 FQNEAQ (reference sequence). This library used roughly 400 ng RNA and molecular barcoded adaptors spanning alpha/delta and beta/gamma chains. TCRdb re-derived calls from the reads in MiXCR, one entry per CDR3 protein. Among around 140,000 distinct CDR3 sequences listed, over 10% were seen once. Material: a population of CD138-negative cells sorted from bone marrow. The rearrangement links TRBV7-9 to TRBJ2-7, with 10 bases identical to TRBD2. The clonotype comes from a donor at least 40 years old with multiple myeloma. This CDR3 is CASSSGLAVGEQYF. For the CDR3, the DNA is TGTGCCAGCAGCTCCGGACTAGCGGTCGGCGAGCAGTACTTC.